This T cell receptor beta chain was recorded in a study of shared clonotypes between healthy human individuals. Study-level background: Every donor yielded three CD4 naive, three CD4 memory, two CD8 naive and one CD8 memory plate.

Across several immunoSEQ plates, the genomic DNA of each subset was split evenly. TCRdb's table, derived via immunoSEQ multiplex PCR, lists solely in-frame clones and lacks some. This table holds about 2.3 million clones, 85% to 95% found once. V gave up 6 bases and J gave up 8 bases; unmatched junction bases: 2. Germline CDR1 reads MGHDK; CDR2 reads SYGVNS. CDR3 length: 13 residues. Division of CD4+ cells produced a CD45RA+ naive subset and a CD45RA-negative memory subset. Study conclusions and caveats: All-four-donor shared clonotypes had higher generation probabilities than non-shared clonotypes did.

Worth noting for this clone: Its antigen is as yet unknown.

Sample: naive CD4+ T cells from PBMCs. Specified subset: CD45RA+ positively selected. The chain employs TRBV25-1 and TRBJ2-1; 12 nucleotides agree with TRBD2. This TCR was sampled from a young man in good health. Some clones in this sample may be carry-over from other donors' samples. The CDR3 region has the DNA TGTGCCAGCAGGACTAGCGGGAGAGATGAGCAGTTCTTC. This encodes CASRTSGRDEQFF.